Below, 5 T cell receptor beta chains from the same sample are listed, as sequenced in a study of CD8+ T cells in alopecia areata. cDNA prepared by RNA extraction and subsequent reverse transcription served as the template for sequencing. Produced via immunoSEQ multiplex PCR; TCRdb's table is partial and in-frame only. In the table there are under 70,000 clones, approximately 61% of which are singletons. Sequences were derived from CD8+ T cells sorted from blood, sampled at week 0. The receptors originated from a human donor with alopecia areata.

J is TRBJ2-1 and V is TRBV7-2; D unresolved. Germline V gene lookup returns CDR1 SGHTA and CDR2 FQGNSA. This CDR3 is built from 14 residues. Trimming pared 5 bases from V and 2 bases from J, leaving 10 bases between. The CDR3 sequence is CASSRASAYNEQFF. The CDR3 DNA follows: TGTGCCAGCAGCCGAGCCTCGGCCTACAATGAGCAGTTCTTC.

This sequence joins TRBV23-1 and TRBJ2-3; TRBD1 might be the D (5 bases). TRBV23-1 is known as an ORF, though its function is uncertain. This CDR3 region has 15 residues. Trimming pared 1 base from V and 2 bases from J, leaving 10 bases between. In DNA, the CDR3 is TGCGCCAGCAGTCAATACAGGCGGACCACAGATACGCAGTATTTT. Translated: CASSQYRRTTDTQYF.

The chain links TRBV5-6 to TRBJ2-3, with D uncertain. CDR3 size: 12 residues. CDR1 and CDR2 (germline): SGHDT, YYEEEE. The V and J ends lost 7 bases and 4 bases respectively, with 10 bases between them. CDR3 amino acids: CASYDGADTQYF. The CDR3, as DNA: TGTGCCAGCTACGACGGCGCAGATACGCAGTATTTT.

The CDR3 DNA sequence: TGTGCCAGCAGCGTTACAGGTCTCTCCTACGAGCAGTACTTC. Residues: CASSVTGLSYEQYF. The chain has TRBV9 and TRBJ2-7, with D maybe TRBD1 (5 bases). The CDR3 has 14 residues. CDR1 and CDR2 from the germline V gene are SGDLS and YYNGEE. V was clipped by 2 bases and J by 0 bases, with 9 bases between them.

This clone was detected a few times. This rearrangement joins TRBV5-1 to TRBJ1-1; 7 bases are shared with TRBD1. The V and J ends lost 1 base and 1 base, in that order; junction bases with no gene match: 10. Germline-derived CDR1 and CDR2 are SGHRS and YFSETQ. The CDR3 length is 17 residues. In nucleotides, the CDR3 is TGCGCCAGCAGCTTGCTTGGTCGGGGACAGAAGAACACTGAAGCTTTCTTT. Its protein product is CASSLLGRGQKNTEAFF.